This T cell receptor beta chain was captured in a study of blood T cells in healthy people across ages (dated by TCRdb to about 2015). Background for the entire study: Template switching captured roughly one uniquely barcoded TCR beta cDNA molecule per two T cells in model experiments. Four age groups were formed from the donors: young (average roughly 16 years), middle-aged (approximately 39), aged (about 68) and long-lived (more than 75). Using deep sequencing normalized with unique cDNA molecular identifiers, the study measured how TCR beta repertoire diversity changes with age. The study analyzed two additional independent replicas of 1 million unique cDNA reads from the same blood draw for two donors, one aged 18 to 29 and one aged 80 or older. To avoid experimental bias, donors of different ages were randomly spread across the sequencing lanes. On the study overall, not on this receptor specifically: There was a strong correlation between observed TCR beta diversity and the percentage of naive T cells measured by flow cytometry. Bulk unsorted PBMC profiling prevented conclusive comparison of naive and antigen-experienced compartments. Estimates of total diversity from one million sequenced T cells were regarded as lower bounds and underestimates. As age increased, observed TCR beta diversity per million T cells dropped in a roughly linear way, and a significant reduction was already evident by age 40. Because the CMV infection status of the donors was unknown, age-related changes in expanded clonotypes may potentially have been confounded. Compared with the aged group, the long-lived group had more naive CD4+ T cells, fewer expanded clones and increased TCR diversity, suggesting age selection.

CDR1 and CDR2 are drawn from the germline V gene (reference sequence): LGHDT, YNNKEL. The germline V and J ends show losses of 4 bases and 0 bases respectively, and no gene match explains 6 bases of the junction. There are 15 amino acids in the CDR3, from cysteine to phenylalanine inclusive. Only the CDR3 portion is preserved as DNA: 45 bases, with reading frame beginning at the first base. With regard to this clonotype: Its antigen is still unknown. There are no base qualities to consult, and no much larger clone falls within one base.

The method behind the library was 5' RACE. Sequencing relied on an Illumina HiSeq 2500. A second PCR of about 6 to 12 cycles was run with a J-beta primer mix and a sample-barcoded 5' primer. A unique molecular identifier was introduced onto each TCR beta cDNA molecule by a template-switch 5' adaptor carrying 12 random nucleotides. Each sample yielded at least 3 million CDR3-containing paired-end reads. First-strand cDNA synthesis was performed from all RNA using the Mint cDNA synthesis kit, with priming by a TRBC-specific oligonucleotide. Following uracil-DNA glycosylase treatment, all cDNA underwent a first 18-cycle PCR with the universal primers M1SS and BC2_uni_R. In the paper's pipeline: For normalization, 1 million high-quality reads were randomly selected from each sample, with every read carrying a distinct molecular identifier. Reads sharing molecular identifiers were discarded rather than binned into consensus sequences. MiTCR, run with a Q25 quality threshold and the strictest error-elimination algorithm, handled CDR3 identification, clonotype clustering and error correction. A nonparametric unseen species model with Euler transformation was used to estimate lower-bound total TCR beta diversity. Using fastp trimming at Q25 and MiXCR clonotype assembly, TCRdb reanalyzed the public sequencing data and kept in-frame beta chains. Here each entry gathers all rows of one CDR3 protein and keeps the most common genes and DNA. The V and J calls follow TCRdb's processing rather than the paper's. Across this sample there are hundreds of thousands of distinct CDR3 sequences, with approximately 44% seen only once. Together, the top ten hold roughly 19% of the sample.

Donors were 30 to 45 systemically healthy Caucasian individuals from Russia aged roughly 6 to 100 years. Around 9.7 milliliters of peripheral blood were collected from each donor into EDTA-treated Vacutainer tubes. Ficoll-Paque density-gradient centrifugation was used to isolate PBMCs, with at least 6.5 million per sample. Total RNA, at least 6 micrograms per sample, was extracted from PBMCs with Trizol reagent. Naive CD45RAhigh/CD27high T cell percentages were measured by flow cytometry on a PBMC aliquot from every donor. Recombination linked TRBV3-1 to TRBJ2-7; a stretch of 7 junction bases matches TRBD1. This sequence was found in a man between 60 and 75 years old in good health. Sequenced sample: blood. The DNA reads as follows: TGTGCCAGCAGCCCAACCAGGGGGACCTCCTACGAGCAGTACTTC. Its protein reads: CASSPTRGTSYEQYF.